Presented here are 31 T cell receptor beta chains from one specimen sequenced in a study of early T cells in non-severe SARS-CoV-2 infection. A single record per CDR3 protein comes from TCRdb applying MiXCR to the 5' RACE reads. Of 63,000 or so distinct CDR3 sequences in the sample, about 10% were seen once. Material: whole blood. Receptors originate from an adult who was a healthcare worker with PCR-confirmed SARS-CoV-2 infection or an uninfected control (not recorded which).

The rearrangement joins TRBV29-1 to TRBJ2-7; D may match TRBD1 or TRBD2 (5 bases each). The V gene's germline CDR1 is SQVTM and CDR2 ANQGSEA. CDR3 length: 13 residues. V was cut by 7 bases and J by 1 base, with 14 bases left in between. The CDR3 protein is CSANRDGSYEQYF. CDR3 sequence (DNA): TGCAGCGCCAACCGGGACGGATCCTACGAGCAGTACTTC.

This clonotype was detected many times. The chain combines TRBV20-1 with TRBJ2-3; D ambiguous. Trimming cost V 4 bases and J 4 bases, with 12 bases left between them. CDR3 length: 13 amino acids. CDR1 is DFQATT and CDR2 is SNEGSKA in the germline V gene (reference sequence). The CDR3 is CSAKTVLPDTQYF. The CDR3 DNA sequence: TGCAGTGCTAAGACTGTCCTCCCAGATACGCAGTATTTT.

This clonotype has a single count. The chain couples TRBV3-1 to TRBJ2-7; TRBD2 matches 10 bases. This CDR3 is 16 amino acids long. V trimming: 2 bases; J trimming: 9 bases; junction bases outside the gene matches: 13. CDR1 is LGHDT, CDR2 YNNKEL, per germline (reference sequence). The CDR3 bases are TGTGCCAGCAGCCAAAATAGCGGGAGGTCCCTCGGGGGGCAGTACTTC. This encodes CASSQNSGRSLGGQYF.

The chain couples TRBV29-1 to TRBJ2-1; D is perhaps TRBD2 (5 bases). V was shortened by 7 bases and J by 9 bases, with 10 bases between the two germline ends. Germline CDR1 reads SQVTM; CDR2 reads ANQGSEA. The CDR3 covers 10 residues. The CDR3 nucleotides are TGCAGCGCGGGGTTCTTTGAGCAGTTCTTC. Translated: CSAGFFEQFF.

This clonotype was detected many times. The CDR3 is CASSLDPSTEAFF. The CDR3 DNA reads TGCGCCAGCAGCTTGGATCCGAGCACTGAAGCTTTCTTT. The rearrangement uses TRBV5-1 and TRBJ1-1; D gene unclear. The CDR3 sequence is 13 residues long. Germline V lookup: CDR1 SGHRS, CDR2 YFSETQ. V gave up 0 bases and J gave up 4 bases, with 7 bases separating them. Filled out from reference TRBV5-1 and TRBJ1-1, the complete variable domain reads KAGVTQTPRYLIKTRGQQVTLSCSPISGHRSVSWYQQTPGQGLQFLFEYFSETQRNKGNFPGRFSGRQFSNSRSEMNVSTLELGDSALYLCASSLDPSTEAFFGQGTRLTVV.

V gene TRBV11-3 combines with J gene TRBJ2-1, with 9 bases matching TRBD2. V shed 4 bases, J shed 6 bases, and the junction held 10 bases outside the gene matches. The CDR3 runs to 16 residues. Germline lookup yields CDR1 SGHNT and CDR2 YENEEA. The CDR3 protein is CASSSPGLAISNEQFF. The DNA for the CDR3 is TGTGCCAGCAGCTCCCCCGGACTAGCGATTAGCAATGAGCAGTTCTTC.

In its sample, this clonotype was seen many times. The chain couples TRBV3-1 to TRBJ2-1, with D maybe TRBD2 (5 bases). V dropped 7 bases and J dropped 4 bases, with 11 bases sitting between them. CDR3 length: 13 residues. CDR1 is LGHDT, CDR2 YNNKEL, per germline (reference sequence). The chain's CDR3 is CASKSGEYNEQFF. CDR3 nucleotides: TGTGCCAGCAAGAGCGGAGAATACAATGAGCAGTTCTTC.

In its sample, this clonotype was seen many times. The gene calls are TRBV3-1 and TRBJ1-4; 7 bases line up with TRBD1. From germline, CDR1 is LGHDT and CDR2 YNNKEL (reference sequence). V dropped 3 bases and J dropped 8; count of bases not matched to a gene: 12. The CDR3 is made up of 16 amino acids. CDR3 in DNA: TGTGCCAGCAGCCATTCGACAGGGATGGGTCAGGAAAAACTGTTTTTT. Its protein product is CASSHSTGMGQEKLFF.

In this sample, this clonotype turned up many times. The chain couples TRBV30 to TRBJ2-3; 11 nucleotides match TRBD2. Losses at the gene ends were 4 bases for V and 3 bases for J; bases not matched to a gene: 0. This CDR3 comprises 13 residues. CDR1 GTSNPN and CDR2 SVGIG come from the germline V gene (reference sequence). The CDR3 spells CAWTSGGTDTQYF. CDR3 nucleotides: TGTGCCTGGACTAGCGGGGGGACAGATACGCAGTATTTT. The whole variable domain, filled in from reference TRBV30 and TRBJ2-3, reads SQTIHQWPATLVQPVGSPLSLECTVEGTSNPNLYWYRQAAGRGLQLLFYSVGIGQISSEVPQNLSASRPQDRQFILSSKKLLLSDSGFYLCAWTSGGTDTQYFGPGTRLTVL.

This clonotype was seen a handful of times. The rearrangement links TRBV11-2 to TRBJ2-1, with 9 bases lining up with TRBD1. The CDR3 consists of 16 residues. Trimming at V came to 4 bases and at J to 4 bases, leaving 8 bases not matched to a gene. Germline V gene data show CDR1 as SGHAT and CDR2 as FQNNGV. CDR3 sequence: CASSSLVGQGYNEQFF. Here the CDR3 DNA reads TGTGCCAGCAGCTCCTTGGTGGGACAGGGATACAATGAGCAGTTCTTC.

Only a few counts were recorded for this clonotype. The V and J genes are TRBV19 and TRBJ2-1; D gene uncertain. This CDR3 comprises 15 residues. V lost 5 bases and J 4 bases, leaving 15 bases between the germline ends. Germline loops: CDR1 LNHDA, CDR2 SQIVND (reference sequence). The CDR3 coding sequence is TGTGCCAGTAGTCTAGTCTGGGGTGATTACAATGAGCAGTTCTTC. Amino acid sequence: CASSLVWGDYNEQFF.

This clonotype was counted at least ten times. This sequence joins TRBV7-8 and TRBJ2-1; 11 bases fit TRBD2. The V gene end was trimmed by 3 bases and the J gene end by 3 bases; junction bases not matched to a gene: 7. Per germline, CDR1 SGHVS and CDR2 FQNEAQ. The CDR3 length is 17 residues. The CDR3 region has the DNA TGTGCCAGCAGCTTCCCCCCCCTAGCGGGAGGCTACAATGAGCAGTTCTTC. This codes for CASSFPPLAGGYNEQFF.

In its sample, this clonotype was seen many times. The chain recombines TRBV11-1 with TRBJ1-1; no reliable D call. Trimming shortened V by 3 bases and J by 6 bases, and 11 bases separated the two germline ends. There are 13 residues in the CDR3. Germline V lookup: CDR1 SGHAT, CDR2 FQDESV (reference sequence). DNA for the CDR3: TGTGCCAGCAGCTTTCACGGGATTCCTGAAGCTTTCTTT. Protein product: CASSFHGIPEAFF.

In this sample, this clonotype turned up many times. The genes are TRBV6-2 or TRBV6-3 and TRBJ1-3; tentative D call: TRBD1 (5 bases). CDR3 length: 14 residues. The V end was cut by 3 bases, the J end by 3 bases, with 9 bases between. Germline CDR1 MNHEY, CDR2 SVGEGT. This CDR3 reads CASSYGGSGNTIYF. Written as DNA, the CDR3 is TGTGCCAGCAGTTATGGGGGGAGTGGAAACACCATATATTTT.

A few counts support this clonotype. The genes are TRBV24-1 and TRBJ2-4; D is undetermined. Looked up from germline, CDR1 is KGHDR and CDR2 is SFDVKD. The CDR3 covers 15 residues. Trimming pared 3 bases from V and 0 bases from J, leaving 8 bases between. The chain's CDR3 is CATSDDRGAKNIQYF. The DNA for the CDR3 is TGTGCCACCAGTGATGATCGCGGAGCCAAAAACATTCAGTACTTC.

This clonotype was detected only a few times. The rearrangement joins TRBV5-1 to TRBJ1-1; D perhaps matches TRBD1 (5 bases). Germline-derived CDR1 and CDR2 are SGHRS and YFSETQ. This CDR3 spans 16 amino acids. V was pared by 0 bases and J by 0 bases, with 12 bases between. This CDR3 reads CASSLARGQMNTEAFF. In nucleotides, the CDR3 is TGCGCCAGCAGCTTGGCTCGCGGACAAATGAACACTGAAGCTTTCTTT.

In DNA, the CDR3 is TGTGCCACCAGTGATCGCGGGGTATCAAACAATGAGCAGTTCTTC. Translating it yields CATSDRGVSNNEQFF. The rearrangement joins TRBV24-1 to TRBJ2-1, with D maybe TRBD2 (6 bases). Germline CDR1 KGHDR, CDR2 SFDVKD. The CDR3 runs to 15 residues. V shed 3 bases and J shed 5 bases, with 13 bases lying between them.

The genes are TRBV20-1 and TRBJ2-7; TRBD1 aligns across 7 bases. The CDR3 has 15 amino acids. CDR1 and CDR2 (germline): DFQATT, SNEGSKA (reference sequence). The V segment lost 3 bases and the J segment 2 bases; nucleotides outside the gene matches: 10. CDR3 sequence reads: CSASRQGEPTYEQYF. The DNA for the CDR3 is TGCAGTGCTAGCCGGCAGGGGGAGCCGACCTACGAGCAGTACTTC.

The chain links TRBV7-8 to TRBJ2-5, with D unresolved. Germline V gene lookup returns CDR1 SGHVS and CDR2 FQNEAQ. V was trimmed by 4 bases and J by 7 bases, leaving 19 bases between them. The CDR3 sequence is 15 residues long. CDR3 in DNA: TGTGCCAGCAGCTCAACCCAAGGAGCCTCTGGGACCCAGTACTTC. Amino acids: CASSSTQGASGTQYF.

This clonotype was seen ten or more times. The CDR3 protein is CASSIWGQGVIRSNEQFF. CDR3 bases: TGTGCCAGTAGTATTTGGGGACAGGGGGTCATCAGATCGAATGAGCAGTTCTTC. The chain uses TRBV19 and TRBJ2-1; 11 nucleotides align to TRBD1. The CDR3 has 18 residues. Per the germline V gene, CDR1 is LNHDA and CDR2 is SQIVND (reference sequence). Trimming cost V 3 bases and J 7 bases; bases outside gene matches: 14.

This chain uses TRBV5-4 with TRBJ2-7; no clear D gene. The germline gives CDR1 SGHNT, CDR2 YYREEE (reference sequence). Trimming took 0 bases from V and 0 from J, leaving 10 bases between them. The CDR3 sequence is 15 residues long. The DNA of the CDR3 is TGTGCCAGCAGCTTGGGACGGACCCTCTCCTACGAGCAGTACTTC. Protein sequence: CASSLGRTLSYEQYF.

The chain employs TRBV3-1 and TRBJ2-2; 7 bases align to TRBD2. From germline, CDR1 is LGHDT and CDR2 YNNKEL (reference sequence). The trim removed 4 bases at V and 5 bases at J, leaving 1 base unmatched. This CDR3 is 13 amino acids long. The CDR3 region is CASSLLATGELFF. DNA for the CDR3: TGTGCCAGCAGCCTACTAGCGACCGGGGAGCTGTTTTTT.

This clonotype was seen ten or more times. The chain joins TRBV5-1 to TRBJ2-7; 7 nucleotides agree with TRBD1. This CDR3 contains 15 residues. In germline, CDR1 is SGHRS, CDR2 YFSETQ. With V trimmed by 2 bases and J by 5 bases, 10 bases remained unmatched. This CDR3 is CASSFDRVGFDEQYF. CDR3 coding DNA: TGCGCCAGCAGCTTTGACAGGGTAGGTTTCGACGAGCAGTACTTC.

The V gene is TRBV3-1, the J gene TRBJ1-5, with D possibly TRBD1 on 5 matching bases. The germline gives CDR1 LGHDT, CDR2 YNNKEL (reference sequence). V was shortened by 0 bases and J by 6 bases, with 9 bases between the two germline ends. CDR3 length: 14 amino acids. CDR3 bases: TGTGCCAGCAGCCAAGATGGGGGGGTTCAGCCCCAGCATTTT. Protein product: CASSQDGGVQPQHF.

This clonotype was observed a handful of times. The gene calls are TRBV7-9 and TRBJ2-3; D tentatively fits TRBD1 or TRBD2 (5 bases each). V gave up 5 bases and J gave up 1 base, with 13 bases separating them. From germline, CDR1 is SEHNR and CDR2 FQNEAQ (reference sequence). CDR3 length equals 15 residues. The CDR3 spells CASSPRGLGTDTQYF. In DNA form, the CDR3 reads TGTGCCAGCAGCCCGAGGGGATTAGGCACAGATACGCAGTATTTT. Looking up the rest from reference TRBV7-9 and TRBJ2-3 gives the full variable domain: DTGVSQNPRHKITKRGQNVTFRCDPISEHNRLYWYRQTLGQGPEFLTYFQNEAQLEKSRLLSDRFSAERPKGSFSTLEIQRTEQGDSAMYLCASSPRGLGTDTQYFGPGTRLTVL.

The V and J genes are TRBV5-1 and TRBJ1-4; maybe TRBD1 (5 bases). This CDR3 spans 11 amino acids. Germline CDR1 reads SGHRS; CDR2 reads YFSETQ. Trimming shortened V by 7 bases and J by 7 bases, and 8 bases separated the two germline ends. The CDR3 region is CASSRGEKLFF. The CDR3 nucleotides are TGCGCCAGCTCAAGGGGTGAAAAACTGTTTTTT.

The chain has TRBV2 and TRBJ2-3; TRBD2 agrees at 13 bases. Germline CDR1 SNHLY, CDR2 FYNNEI. The CDR3 loop spans 15 amino acids. J was trimmed by 7 bases and V by 8 bases; bases with no gene match: 9. In DNA form, the CDR3 reads TGTGCCAGCGCCCGGACTAGCGGGAGTGTTTATACGCAGTATTTT. This gives the protein CASARTSGSVYTQYF.

This clonotype was detected a few times. J is TRBJ2-3 and V is TRBV4-3; TRBD2 is a possible D gene (5 bases). V was pared by 0 bases and J by 5 bases, with 6 bases between. The germline V gene encodes CDR1 LGHNA and CDR2 YSLEER. The CDR3 spans 13 residues. The CDR3 DNA is TGCGCCAGCAGCCAAGATCGGGGAGATACGCAGTATTTT. It translates to CASSQDRGDTQYF.

This clonotype was picked up many times. The chain links TRBV9 to TRBJ2-1; 8 nucleotides align to TRBD2. The J segment lost 7 bases and the V segment lost 0 bases, leaving 6 bases of the junction unmatched. This CDR3 region has 15 residues. Germline CDR1 SGDLS, CDR2 YYNGEE. The CDR3 here is CASSVAGGPSNEQFF. For the CDR3, the DNA is TGTGCCAGCAGCGTAGCGGGAGGGCCATCGAATGAGCAGTTCTTC.

This clonotype was seen a few times. The CDR3 here is CAWARWEYTGELFF. Here the CDR3 DNA reads TGTGCCTGGGCCCGGTGGGAGTACACCGGGGAGCTGTTTTTT. This sequence joins TRBV30 and TRBJ2-2; maybe TRBD2 (5 bases). The V gene's germline CDR1 is GTSNPN and CDR2 SVGIG (reference sequence). Trimming removed 5 bases from V and 3 bases from J, with 13 bases in between. The CDR3 runs to 14 residues.

This clonotype appeared a single time. CDR3 residues: CSASPLGVDYGYTF. CDR3 nucleotide sequence: TGCAGCGCTTCCCCCTTGGGGGTTGACTATGGCTACACCTTC. The chain is built from TRBV29-1 and TRBJ1-2, with D possibly being TRBD1 (5 bases). The length of the CDR3 is 14 residues. The V gene lost 7 bases and the J gene lost 3 bases, with 18 bases spanning the gap. CDR1 is SQVTM, CDR2 ANQGSEA, per germline. The full variable domain, completed using reference TRBV29-1 and TRBJ1-2, is SAVISQKPSRDICQRGTSLTIQCQVDSQVTMMFWYRQQPGQSLTLIATANQGSEATYESGFVIDKFPISRPNLTFSTLTVSNMSPEDSSIYLCSASPLGVDYGYTFGSGTRLTVV.